This T cell receptor beta chain was captured by sequencing in a study of identical twins. Broader study findings: Memory repertoires lacked the insertion deficit that abundant cord blood beta clonotypes showed.

This clonotype was counted ten times or more. As yet, its antigen is unknown. TCRdb re-called the 5' RACE reads with MiXCR, one entry per CDR3 protein. The repertoire consists of over 550,000 distinct CDR3 sequences, with about 7% occurring once and the leading ten covering 1.5% to 2%. The CDR3 sequence is 17 residues long. The germline V gene encodes CDR1 SGHTA and CDR2 FQGNSA. The ends lost 5 bases at V and 0 bases at J; junction bases unmatched: 10. These same records also appear under a second study, on yellow fever vaccine responses in identical twins. This second study notes: Twins reportedly appeared to share part of their vaccine T cell response while keeping part individual.

The specimen was PBMCs. The source is a woman in her late teens or twenties in good health. V is TRBV7-2 and J is TRBJ2-1; 7 nucleotides line up with TRBD2. The CDR3 DNA sequence: TGTGCCAGCAGCACGAGATCTCTAGCGGTCTCCTACAATGAGCAGTTCTTC. Encoded protein: CASSTRSLAVSYNEQFF.